One sample yielded the 8 T cell receptor beta chains listed below, sequenced in a study of cytomegalovirus exposure and HLA in healthy donors. The study ran its PCR with 60 Vbeta and 13 Jbeta primers. Profiling relied on immunoSEQ multiplex PCR, and the TCRdb table lists in-frame clones only, not all of them. This table has some 90,000 clones, over 70% appearing once. The source material was PBMCs. These receptors were collected from a man in his forties or fifties in good health and CMV-seronegative.

This clone has only a few counts. This chain links TRBV18 with TRBJ1-3, with D possibly TRBD1 on 5 matching bases. The CDR3 contains 14 residues. Germline V gene lookup returns CDR1 KGHSH and CDR2 LQKENI. V was shortened by 2 bases and J by 8 bases, with 13 bases between the two germline ends. This chain's CDR3 is CASSPDRTSHTIYF. DNA for the CDR3: TGTGCCAGCTCACCAGATAGGACAAGCCACACCATATATTTT. Together with reference TRBV18 and TRBJ1-3, the CDR3 gives the full variable domain: NAGVMQNPRHLVRRRGQEARLRCSPMKGHSHVYWYRQLPEEGLKFMVYLQKENIIDESGMPKERFSAEFPKEGPSILRIQQVVRGDSAAYFCASSPDRTSHTIYFGEGSWLTVV.

This rearrangement joins TRBV5-3 to TRBJ2-2; D may be TRBD2 (6 bases). TRBV5-3 is an ORF, with its function uncertain. Trimming took off 2 bases at V and 7 bases at J, with 18 bases between the two ends. The CDR3 is made up of 16 amino acids. CDR3 sequence: CARSFGLCRGIGELFF. The CDR3, as DNA: TGTGCCAGAAGCTTCGGACTATGTCGGGGGATCGGGGAGCTGTTTTTT.

The table lists this clone with many counts. The sample contains more than one DNA sequence encoding this CDR3. The CDR3 is CASSFFQGNGYTF. For the CDR3, the DNA is TGTGCCAGCAGCTTCTTCCAGGGGAATGGCTACACCTTC. The V gene is TRBV7-2, the J gene TRBJ1-2; D perhaps matches TRBD1 (6 bases). The CDR3 has 13 residues. V was shortened by 3 bases and J by 6 bases, with 11 bases between the two germline ends. The germline V gene has CDR1 SGHTA and CDR2 FQGNSA.

V is TRBV10-3 and J is TRBJ1-1; TRBD1 matches 8 bases. There are 13 residues in the CDR3. J lost 5 bases, V lost 7 bases, and 6 bases had no gene match. The germline V gene has CDR1 ENHRY and CDR2 SYGVKD. The CDR3 region has the DNA TGTGCCATCAATGCAGGGGGCTTGACTGAAGCTTTCTTT. Its translation is CAINAGGLTEAFF.

The rearrangement uses TRBV7-8 and TRBJ1-4; D is possibly TRBD1 (6 bases). Trimming shortened V by 4 bases and J by 6 bases, and 15 bases separated the two germline ends. The CDR3 length is 15 residues. Germline loops: CDR1 SGHVS, CDR2 FQNEAQ. CDR3 coding DNA: TGTGCCAGCAGCTCCACGGTACAGGGCGATGAAAAACTGTTTTTT. Protein sequence: CASSSTVQGDEKLFF.

The chain has TRBV7-3 and TRBJ2-3; D remains unclear. Germline CDR1 is SGHTA and CDR2 is FQGTGA. The CDR3 sequence is 14 residues long. The ends were cut back, 1 base at V and 0 bases at J, with 5 bases in the middle. In nucleotides, the CDR3 is TGTGCCAGCAGCTTAATCGTGAGCACAGATACGCAGTATTTT. Translation gives CASSLIVSTDTQYF.

CDR3 protein: CASSNTGGLYGYTF. For the CDR3, the DNA is TGTGCCAGCAGTAACACGGGGGGTCTCTATGGCTACACCTTC. The rearrangement joins TRBV6-4 to TRBJ1-2, with TRBD1 as a possible D gene (5 bases). V dropped 5 bases and J dropped 4 bases, with 14 bases sitting between them. Germline values: CDR1 MRHNA, CDR2 SNTAGT. This CDR3 has 14 amino acids.

J is TRBJ2-1 and V is TRBV18; D is unresolved. The germline gives CDR1 KGHSH, CDR2 LQKENI. This CDR3 region has 11 residues. The V end lost 3 bases, the J end lost 5 bases, and 2 bases lay between the germline ends. The CDR3, as DNA: TGTGCCAGCTCACCCAACAATGAGCAGTTCTTC. Translated, it gives CASSPNNEQFF.